Shown below are 27 T cell receptor beta chains from a single sample sequenced in a study of T cell clones after liver transplantation. Method: immunoSEQ multiplex PCR; TCRdb's copy keeps in-frame clones and lacks some. The data contain 95,000 to 110,000 clones, about 86% of them singletons. Sequencing was performed on CD4+ T cells from blood, taken around 44 months after liver transplant. The receptors derive from a human patient who received a liver transplant. The T cells may partly be graft donor cells.

This chain connects TRBV7-2 to TRBJ1-5; a possible D gene is TRBD1 (6 bases). Per germline, CDR1 SGHTA and CDR2 FQGNSA. V was pared by 1 base and J by 4 bases, with 11 bases between. CDR3 length: 15 residues. CDR3: CASSLDRGWNQPQHF. The DNA for the CDR3 is TGTGCCAGCAGCTTAGATAGGGGGTGGAATCAGCCCCAGCATTTT.

The chain has TRBV18 and TRBJ2-1; 9 bases are a match to TRBD2. Germline assignment: CDR1 KGHSH and CDR2 LQKENI. With 2 bases clipped from V and 7 bases from J, the junction kept 9 bases outside the gene matches. This CDR3 has 16 residues. This chain's CDR3 is CASSPGGGRAANEQFF. CDR3 bases: TGTGCCAGCTCACCAGGAGGCGGGAGGGCCGCGAATGAGCAGTTCTTC. Based on the CDR3 plus reference TRBV18 and TRBJ2-1, the full variable domain is NAGVMQNPRHLVRRRGQEARLRCSPMKGHSHVYWYRQLPEEGLKFMVYLQKENIIDESGMPKERFSAEFPKEGPSILRIQQVVRGDSAAYFCASSPGGGRAANEQFFGPGTRLTVL.

V and J are TRBV4-2 and TRBJ1-1; tentatively, D is TRBD1 (5 bases). The V and J ends lost 2 bases and 4 bases respectively, with 20 bases between them. Germline CDR1 reads LGHNA; CDR2 reads YNFKEQ. The CDR3 totals 17 residues. The CDR3 DNA is TGTGCCAGCAGCCAAAGGGGCTCCGGGACGGGGACCACTGAAGCTTTCTTT. It is translated as CASSQRGSGTGTTEAFF.

The chain recombines TRBV27 with TRBJ2-1, with 14 bases aligning to TRBD2. Germline CDR1 is MNHEY and CDR2 is SMNVEV (reference sequence). J lost 9 bases, V lost 3 bases, and 7 bases had no gene match. The CDR3 is 16 residues long. CDR3 sequence (DNA): TGTGCCAGCAGTTTTCCACCGGGACTAGCGGGAGCTGAGCAGTTCTTC. Amino acid sequence: CASSFPPGLAGAEQFF.

The genes are TRBV28 and TRBJ2-3; the D gene could be TRBD1 or TRBD2 (7 bases each). The CDR3 is 15 residues long. The germline CDR1 and CDR2 sequences are MDHEN and SYDVKM. V was trimmed by 3 bases and J by 1 base, leaving 11 bases between them. The CDR3 loop is CASSFQGGGTDTQYF. As DNA, the CDR3 is TGTGCCAGCAGTTTTCAGGGGGGGGGCACAGATACGCAGTATTTT.

The CDR3 here is CASSLNQGAVEKLFF. CDR3 nucleotides: TGTGCCAGCAGTTTGAATCAGGGAGCGGTTGAAAAACTGTTTTTT. This chain joins TRBV28 and TRBJ1-4, with D perhaps matching TRBD1 (5 bases). The CDR3 consists of 15 residues. The V gene's germline CDR1 is MDHEN and CDR2 SYDVKM. V lost 3 bases to trimming and J lost 7 bases, with 15 bases between them.

J is TRBJ2-1 and V is TRBV19, with D unclear. The germline V gene has CDR1 LNHDA and CDR2 SQIVND (reference sequence). V shed 2 bases and J shed 10 bases, with 18 bases lying between them. The CDR3 covers 15 residues. The DNA of the CDR3 is TGTGCCAGTAGTATAAGGTCCCCTACGGCTATGGAGCAGTTCTTC. This gives the protein CASSIRSPTAMEQFF.

The genes are TRBV7-9 and TRBJ2-7; 12 nucleotides line up with TRBD2. V was clipped by 2 bases and J by 3 bases; unmatched bases: 11. This CDR3 is 18 amino acids long. CDR1 is SEHNR and CDR2 is FQNEAQ in the germline V gene (reference sequence). CDR3 sequence (DNA): TGTGCCAGCAGCTTAAACCCTCGGACTAGCGGGAAAAACTACGAGCAGTACTTC. It is translated as CASSLNPRTSGKNYEQYF.

The V call is TRBV18, the J call TRBJ2-3, with 7 bases aligning to TRBD2. The CDR3 spans 16 residues. Germline CDR1 is KGHSH and CDR2 is LQKENI. V gave up 3 bases and J gave up 1 base; unmatched junction bases: 7. CDR3 in amino acids: CASSPLPSGGTDTQYF. The CDR3 region has the DNA TGTGCCAGCTCACCGTTACCTAGCGGTGGCACAGATACGCAGTATTTT. The full variable domain, rest sourced from reference TRBV18 and TRBJ2-3, is NAGVMQNPRHLVRRRGQEARLRCSPMKGHSHVYWYRQLPEEGLKFMVYLQKENIIDESGMPKERFSAEFPKEGPSILRIQQVVRGDSAAYFCASSPLPSGGTDTQYFGPGTRLTVL.

This clone was observed a few times. The gene calls are TRBV2 and TRBJ1-5; no reliable D call. The ends were cut back, 3 bases at V and 7 bases at J, with 16 bases in the middle. This CDR3 has 15 residues. Germline V gene lookup returns CDR1 SNHLY and CDR2 FYNNEI. This chain's CDR3 is CASSDSGLAQQPQHF. For the CDR3, the DNA is TGTGCCAGCAGTGATTCTGGCTTGGCGCAACAGCCCCAGCATTTT. Combining the CDR3 with reference TRBV2 and TRBJ1-5 gives the whole variable domain EPEVTQTPSHQVTQMGQEVILRCVPISNHLYFYWYRQILGQKVEFLVSFYNNEISEKSEIFDDQFSVERPDGSNFTLKIRSTKLEDSAMYFCASSDSGLAQQPQHFGDGTRLSIL.

This clone was seen a few times. The chain combines TRBV2 with TRBJ1-4; the D is unclear. CDR1 and CDR2 (germline): SNHLY, FYNNEI. CDR3 length equals 12 residues. The V end was cut by 4 bases, the J end by 8 bases, with 8 bases between. The CDR3 loop reads CASSGWEEKLFF. The CDR3 nucleotides are TGTGCCAGCAGTGGGTGGGAGGAAAAACTGTTTTTT. Combining the CDR3 with reference TRBV2 and TRBJ1-4 gives the whole variable domain EPEVTQTPSHQVTQMGQEVILRCVPISNHLYFYWYRQILGQKVEFLVSFYNNEISEKSEIFDDQFSVERPDGSNFTLKIRSTKLEDSAMYFCASSGWEEKLFFGSGTQLSVL.

The genes are TRBV19 and TRBJ1-5, with 8 bases matching TRBD1. CDR1 and CDR2 (germline): LNHDA, SQIVND (reference sequence). Trimming cost V 0 bases and J 0 bases; bases outside gene matches: 7. The CDR3 contains 18 residues. CDR3 bases: TGTGCCAGTAGTATAGACCGGGACAGGTCTTATAGCAATCAGCCCCAGCATTTT. Translating gives CASSIDRDRSYSNQPQHF.

This clone turned up a few times. The rearrangement joins TRBV27 to TRBJ1-1; 11 bases line up with TRBD1. The length of the CDR3 is 15 residues. Per germline, CDR1 MNHEY and CDR2 SMNVEV (reference sequence). Losses at the gene ends were 4 bases for V and 6 bases for J; bases not matched to a gene: 7. This chain's CDR3 is CASSSGQGGSAEAFF. CDR3 DNA sequence: TGTGCCAGCAGTTCGGGACAGGGGGGGAGCGCTGAAGCTTTCTTT.

This chain joins TRBV19 and TRBJ2-1, with TRBD2 identical over 10 bases. CDR3 length: 15 amino acids. Unmatched junction bases numbered 12, after V lost 6 bases and J lost 10 bases. Germline CDR1 LNHDA, CDR2 SQIVND (reference sequence). Written as DNA, the CDR3 is TGTGCCAGTAGGAAATCACAGCGGGAGGGCCAGGAGCAGTTCTTC. This sequence encodes CASRKSQREGQEQFF.

The CDR3 DNA reads as TGTGCCAGCAGTTGGACTCCCGCCAATGAGCAGTTCTTC. It is translated as CASSWTPANEQFF. The chain uses TRBV27 and TRBJ2-1, with a weak D call TRBD2 (5 bases). With 4 bases removed from V and 6 bases from J, the gap between germline ends came to 10 bases. This CDR3 has 13 residues. Germline CDR1 is MNHEY and CDR2 is SMNVEV (reference sequence).

CDR3 bases: TGTGCCAGCAGCTCCCTATTGGATAGGCGGGGAAACAATGAGCAGTTCTTC. This gives the protein CASSSLLDRRGNNEQFF. The rearrangement uses TRBV5-8 and TRBJ2-1, with D perhaps matching TRBD2 (6 bases). Per germline, CDR1 SGHTS and CDR2 YDEGEE. The CDR3 is made up of 17 amino acids. The V gene lost 3 bases and the J gene lost 5 bases, with 21 bases spanning the gap.

The chain combines TRBV7-9 with TRBJ2-3; D not certain. The V end was cut by 4 bases, the J end by 2 bases, with 4 bases between. Germline CDR1 is SEHNR and CDR2 is FQNEAQ (reference sequence). There are 12 residues in the CDR3. CDR3 nucleotide sequence: TGTGCCAGCAGCTCCCTCACAGATACGCAGTATTTT. Its translation is CASSSLTDTQYF.

The chain joins TRBV5-1 to TRBJ1-3, with TRBD1 identical over 9 bases. Germline CDR1 SGHRS, CDR2 YFSETQ. After removal of 4 bases from V and 2 bases from J, the junction contained 7 bases not matched to a gene. The CDR3 spans 16 residues. CDR3 sequence: CASSIKTGGTGNTIYF. The CDR3 nucleotides are TGCGCCAGCAGCATCAAAACAGGGGGCACTGGAAACACCATATATTTT.

The chain carries TRBV7-2 and TRBJ1-5; D not resolved. This CDR3 region has 20 residues. V dropped 0 bases and J dropped 0 bases, with 21 bases sitting between them. CDR1 is SGHTA, CDR2 FQGNSA, per germline. CDR3 residues: CASSLAQPQGRDYSNQPQHF. CDR3 bases: TGTGCCAGCAGCTTAGCCCAACCCCAAGGGAGGGATTATAGCAATCAGCCCCAGCATTTT.

The rearrangement links TRBV7-2 to TRBJ1-5; D ambiguous. The V gene lost 7 bases and the J gene lost 4 bases, with 14 bases spanning the gap. Germline values: CDR1 SGHTA, CDR2 FQGNSA. There are 14 residues in the CDR3. The CDR3 region is CASTQSRINQPQHF. The CDR3 coding sequence is TGTGCCAGCACCCAATCCAGAATTAATCAGCCCCAGCATTTT.

This clone has a single count. The V call is TRBV11-2, the J call TRBJ1-2, with TRBD1 as a possible D gene (5 bases). The CDR3 covers 15 residues. Germline lookup yields CDR1 SGHAT and CDR2 FQNNGV. V was shortened by 5 bases and J by 5 bases, with 18 bases between the two germline ends. Written as DNA, the CDR3 is TGTGCCAGCAGCCCCCAGGGCCAACAGTATTATGGCTACACCTTC. The encoded protein is CASSPQGQQYYGYTF.

This clone came up a few times. V gene TRBV11-2 combines with J gene TRBJ1-3, with D unresolved. The CDR3 is made up of 14 amino acids. The V and J ends lost 4 bases and 2 bases respectively, with 9 bases between them. Germline V CDR1 and CDR2: SGHAT, FQNNGV. The CDR3 here is CASSSRLAGNTIYF. CDR3 nucleotide sequence: TGTGCCAGCAGCTCCCGTTTGGCTGGAAACACCATATATTTT. Complete variable domain (other parts from reference TRBV11-2 and TRBJ1-3): EAGVAQSPRYKIIEKRQSVAFWCNPISGHATLYWYQQILGQGPKLLIQFQNNGVVDDSQLPKDRFSAERLKGVDSTLKIQPAKLEDSAVYLCASSSRLAGNTIYFGEGSWLTVV.

This clone appeared once. V gene TRBV4-3 combines with J gene TRBJ1-2, with D possibly matching TRBD1 (6 bases). Trimming removed 1 base from V and 4 bases from J, with 13 bases in between. The CDR3 is 15 amino acids. Germline V gene lookup returns CDR1 LGHNA and CDR2 YSLEER. CDR3 residues: CASSQGQGRGYGYTF. Here the CDR3 DNA reads TGCGCCAGCAGCCAAGGGCAGGGGCGAGGCTATGGCTACACCTTC.

The sample holds a few counts of this clone. The V and J genes are TRBV9 and TRBJ1-1; 7 bases line up with TRBD1. The CDR3 has 15 residues. The V segment lost 4 bases and the J segment 0 bases; nucleotides outside the gene matches: 6. The germline V gene has CDR1 SGDLS and CDR2 YYNGEE. The CDR3, as DNA: TGTGCCAGCAGCCCGAGACAGGGCTTGAACACTGAAGCTTTCTTT. Its translation: CASSPRQGLNTEAFF.

The chain recombines TRBV6-1 with TRBJ1-3; no clear D. The germline CDR1 and CDR2 sequences are MNHNS and SASEGT. V was cut by 5 bases and J by 0 bases, with 11 bases left in between. The CDR3 is 15 residues long. The CDR3 DNA follows: TGTGCCAGCAGTTCGACCGCTACCTCTGGAAACACCATATATTTT. It encodes CASSSTATSGNTIYF.

The V and J genes are TRBV18 and TRBJ1-1; D is undetermined. V was trimmed by 0 bases and J by 1 base, leaving 9 bases between them. CDR1 is KGHSH, CDR2 LQKENI, per germline. CDR3 length: 15 residues. In DNA, the CDR3 is TGTGCCAGCTCACCACCTGGGAGGGAGAACACTGAAGCTTTCTTT. It translates to CASSPPGRENTEAFF. The entire variable domain, with the rest obtained from reference TRBV18 and TRBJ1-1, is as follows: NAGVMQNPRHLVRRRGQEARLRCSPMKGHSHVYWYRQLPEEGLKFMVYLQKENIIDESGMPKERFSAEFPKEGPSILRIQQVVRGDSAAYFCASSPPGRENTEAFFGQGTRLTVV.

The J gene is TRBJ1-2, the V gene TRBV19; D possibly corresponds to TRBD1 (6 bases). V was shortened by 6 bases and J by 2 bases, with 13 bases between the two germline ends. Germline V gene data show CDR1 as LNHDA and CDR2 as SQIVND (reference sequence). The CDR3 consists of 14 residues. The CDR3 DNA follows: TGTGCCAGTAGAGGACAGTACCGGAACTATGGCTACACCTTC. Its translation: CASRGQYRNYGYTF.